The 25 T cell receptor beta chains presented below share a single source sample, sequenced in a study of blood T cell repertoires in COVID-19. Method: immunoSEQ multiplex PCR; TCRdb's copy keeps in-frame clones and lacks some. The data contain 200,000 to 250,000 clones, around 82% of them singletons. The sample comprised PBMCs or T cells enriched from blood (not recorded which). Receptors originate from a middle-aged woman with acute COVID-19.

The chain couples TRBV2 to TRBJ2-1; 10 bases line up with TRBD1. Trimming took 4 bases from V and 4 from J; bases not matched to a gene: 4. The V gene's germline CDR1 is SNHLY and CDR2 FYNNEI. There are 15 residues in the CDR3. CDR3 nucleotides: TGTGCCAGCAGTGGCCCGGGACAGGGGTACAATGAGCAGTTCTTC. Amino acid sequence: CASSGPGQGYNEQFF.

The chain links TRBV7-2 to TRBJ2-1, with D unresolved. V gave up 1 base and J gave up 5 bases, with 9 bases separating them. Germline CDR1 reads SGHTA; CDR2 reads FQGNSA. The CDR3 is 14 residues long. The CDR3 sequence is CASSLVPRDNEQFF. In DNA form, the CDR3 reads TGTGCCAGCAGCTTAGTTCCTCGGGACAATGAGCAGTTCTTC.

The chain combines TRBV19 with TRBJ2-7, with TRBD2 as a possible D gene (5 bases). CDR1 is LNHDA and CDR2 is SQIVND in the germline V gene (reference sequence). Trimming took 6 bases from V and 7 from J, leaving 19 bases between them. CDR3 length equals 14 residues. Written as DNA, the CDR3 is TGTGCCAGTAGCCCGATGAGCAGTCGGGATGAGCAGTACTTC. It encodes CASSPMSSRDEQYF. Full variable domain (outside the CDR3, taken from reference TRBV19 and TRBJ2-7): DGGITQSPKYLFRKEGQNVTLSCEQNLNHDAMYWYRQDPGQGLRLIYYSQIVNDFQKGDIAEGYSVSREKKESFPLTVTSAQKNPTAFYLCASSPMSSRDEQYFGPGTRLTVT.

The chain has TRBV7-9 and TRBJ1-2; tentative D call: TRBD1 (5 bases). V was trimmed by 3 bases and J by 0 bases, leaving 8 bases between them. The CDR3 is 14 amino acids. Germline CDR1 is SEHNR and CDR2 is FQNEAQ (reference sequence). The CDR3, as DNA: TGTGCCAGCAGCTTCGGGGGAGCTAACTATGGCTACACCTTC. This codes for CASSFGGANYGYTF.

The chain's CDR3 is CASSSTGGLAAYEQYF. The DNA for the CDR3 is TGTGCCAGCAGCTCCACGGGAGGACTAGCGGCCTACGAGCAGTACTTC. The rearrangement joins TRBV7-9 to TRBJ2-7; 10 nucleotides match TRBD2. Germline V gene data show CDR1 as SEHNR and CDR2 as FQNEAQ (reference sequence). This CDR3 has 16 amino acids. V trimming: 4 bases; J trimming: 2 bases; junction bases outside the gene matches: 8. Based on the CDR3 plus reference TRBV7-9 and TRBJ2-7, the full variable domain is DTGVSQNPRHKITKRGQNVTFRCDPISEHNRLYWYRQTLGQGPEFLTYFQNEAQLEKSRLLSDRFSAERPKGSFSTLEIQRTEQGDSAMYLCASSSTGGLAAYEQYFGPGTRLTVT.

In nucleotides, the CDR3 is TGCGCCAGCAGCTTGAGACAGGGGAGGGATGAAAAACTGTTTTTT. The encoded protein is CASSLRQGRDEKLFF. The genes are TRBV5-1 and TRBJ1-4; 8 nucleotides line up with TRBD1. The junction had 5 bases not matched to a gene; V was cut back by 1 base and J by 6 bases. Germline lookup yields CDR1 SGHRS and CDR2 YFSETQ. This CDR3 has 15 residues.

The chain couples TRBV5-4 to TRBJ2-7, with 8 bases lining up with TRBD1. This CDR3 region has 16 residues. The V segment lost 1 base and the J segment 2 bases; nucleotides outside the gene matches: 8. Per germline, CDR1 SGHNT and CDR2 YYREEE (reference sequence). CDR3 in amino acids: CASSLPGQGTAYEQYF. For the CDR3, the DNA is TGTGCCAGCAGCTTGCCTGGACAGGGCACCGCCTACGAGCAGTACTTC.

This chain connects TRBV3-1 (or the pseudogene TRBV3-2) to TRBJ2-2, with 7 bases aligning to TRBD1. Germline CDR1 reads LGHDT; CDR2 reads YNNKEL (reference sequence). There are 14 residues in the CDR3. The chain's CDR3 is CAARQGTNTGELFF. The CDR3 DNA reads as TGTGCAGCCCGACAGGGAACGAACACCGGGGAGCTGTTTTTT.

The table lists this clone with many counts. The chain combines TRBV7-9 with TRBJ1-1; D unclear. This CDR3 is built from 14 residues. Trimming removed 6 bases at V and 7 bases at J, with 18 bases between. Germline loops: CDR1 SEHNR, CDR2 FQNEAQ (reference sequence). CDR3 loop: CASSIPPGVVEAFF. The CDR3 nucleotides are TGTGCCAGCAGTATCCCCCCGGGAGTCGTTGAAGCTTTCTTT. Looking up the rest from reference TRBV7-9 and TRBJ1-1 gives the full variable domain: DTGVSQNPRHKITKRGQNVTFRCDPISEHNRLYWYRQTLGQGPEFLTYFQNEAQLEKSRLLSDRFSAERPKGSFSTLEIQRTEQGDSAMYLCASSIPPGVVEAFFGQGTRLTVV.

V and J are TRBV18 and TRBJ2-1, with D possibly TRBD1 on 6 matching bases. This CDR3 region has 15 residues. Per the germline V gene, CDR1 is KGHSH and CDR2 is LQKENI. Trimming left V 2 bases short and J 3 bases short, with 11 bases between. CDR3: CASSPARGSYNEQFF. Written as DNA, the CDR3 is TGTGCCAGCTCACCAGCCAGGGGCAGCTACAATGAGCAGTTCTTC.

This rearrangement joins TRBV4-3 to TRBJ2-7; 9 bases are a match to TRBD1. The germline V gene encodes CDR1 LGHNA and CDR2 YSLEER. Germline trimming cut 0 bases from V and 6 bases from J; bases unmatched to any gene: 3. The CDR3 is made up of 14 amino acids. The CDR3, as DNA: TGCGCCAGCAGCCAAGATCTGGGACAGGGCGAGCAGTACTTC. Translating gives CASSQDLGQGEQYF.

The CDR3 sequence: CASSFRGGPNEKLFF. The CDR3 DNA follows: TGTGCCAGCAGCTTCAGGGGTGGTCCTAATGAAAAACTGTTTTTT. The genes are TRBV7-8 and TRBJ1-4; tentatively, D is TRBD1 (6 bases). This CDR3 region has 15 residues. Germline V gene data show CDR1 as SGHVS and CDR2 as FQNEAQ. Trimming took off 3 bases at V and 3 bases at J, with 11 bases between the two ends.

The CDR3 is CASSHSPGSTEAFF. CDR3 nucleotide sequence: TGTGCCAGCAGCCACTCGCCGGGGAGCACTGAAGCTTTCTTT. The chain uses TRBV5-4 and TRBJ1-1; no clear D gene. The germline CDR1 and CDR2 sequences are SGHNT and YYREEE (reference sequence). CDR3 size: 14 residues. V lost 4 bases and J 4 bases, leaving 14 bases between the germline ends. The entire variable domain, with the rest obtained from reference TRBV5-4 and TRBJ1-1, is as follows: ETGVTQSPTHLIKTRGQQVTLRCSSQSGHNTVSWYQQALGQGPQFIFQYYREEENGRGNFPPRFSGLQFPNYSSELNVNALELDDSALYLCASSHSPGSTEAFFGQGTRLTVV.

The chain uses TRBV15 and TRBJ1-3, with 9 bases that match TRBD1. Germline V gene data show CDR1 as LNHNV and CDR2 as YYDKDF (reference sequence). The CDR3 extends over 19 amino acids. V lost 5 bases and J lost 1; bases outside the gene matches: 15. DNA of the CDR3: TGTGCCACCAGCGTCCGGGGACAGGGTTTTCCTGGGTCTGGAAACACCATATATTTT. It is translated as CATSVRGQGFPGSGNTIYF. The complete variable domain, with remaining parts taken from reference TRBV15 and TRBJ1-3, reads DAMVIQNPRYQVTQFGKPVTLSCSQTLNHNVMYWYQQKSSQAPKLLFHYYDKDFNNEADTPDNFQSRRPNTSFCFLDIRSPGLGDTAMYLCATSVRGQGFPGSGNTIYFGEGSWLTVV.

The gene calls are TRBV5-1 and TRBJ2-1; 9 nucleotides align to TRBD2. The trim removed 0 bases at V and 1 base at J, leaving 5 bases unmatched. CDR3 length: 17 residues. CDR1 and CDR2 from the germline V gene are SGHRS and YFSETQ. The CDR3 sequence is CASSLAGGGASYNEQFF. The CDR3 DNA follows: TGCGCCAGCAGCTTGGCGGGCGGGGGGGCATCCTACAATGAGCAGTTCTTC.

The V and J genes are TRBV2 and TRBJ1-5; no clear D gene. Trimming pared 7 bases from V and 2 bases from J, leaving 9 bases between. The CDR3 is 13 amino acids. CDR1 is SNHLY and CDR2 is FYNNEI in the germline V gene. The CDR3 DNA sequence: TGTGCCAGCAACTGGGGAGGCAATCAGCCCCAGCATTTT. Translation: CASNWGGNQPQHF.

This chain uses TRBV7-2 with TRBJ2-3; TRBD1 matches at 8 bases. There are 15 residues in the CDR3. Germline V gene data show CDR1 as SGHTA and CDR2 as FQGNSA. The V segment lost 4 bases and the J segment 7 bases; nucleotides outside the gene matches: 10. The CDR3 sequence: CASSSNAGGGYTQYF. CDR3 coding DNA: TGTGCCAGCAGCTCAAATGCAGGGGGCGGATATACGCAGTATTTT.

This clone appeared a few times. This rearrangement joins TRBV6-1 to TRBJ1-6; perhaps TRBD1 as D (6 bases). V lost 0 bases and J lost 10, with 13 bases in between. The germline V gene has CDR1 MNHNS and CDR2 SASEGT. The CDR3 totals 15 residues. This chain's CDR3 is CASSEARGARSPLHF. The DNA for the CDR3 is TGTGCCAGCAGTGAAGCGCGGGGGGCCAGGTCACCCCTCCACTTT.

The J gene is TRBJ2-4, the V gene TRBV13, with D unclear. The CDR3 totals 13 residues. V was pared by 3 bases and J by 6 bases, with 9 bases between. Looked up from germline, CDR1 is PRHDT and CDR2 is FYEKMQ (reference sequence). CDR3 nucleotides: TGTGCCAGCAGCTTTACCACACCAAACATTCAGTACTTC. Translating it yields CASSFTTPNIQYF.

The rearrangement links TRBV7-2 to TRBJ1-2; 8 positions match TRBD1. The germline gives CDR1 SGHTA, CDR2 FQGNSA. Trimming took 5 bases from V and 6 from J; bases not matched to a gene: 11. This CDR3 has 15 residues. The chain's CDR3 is CASSQGTGPADGYTF. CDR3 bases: TGTGCCAGCAGCCAGGGGACAGGCCCTGCGGATGGCTACACCTTC.

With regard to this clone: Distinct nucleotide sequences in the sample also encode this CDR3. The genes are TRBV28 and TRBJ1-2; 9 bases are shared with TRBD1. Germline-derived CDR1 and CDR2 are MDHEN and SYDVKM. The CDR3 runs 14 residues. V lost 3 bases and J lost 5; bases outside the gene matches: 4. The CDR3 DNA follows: TGTGCCAGCAGTTTGGACAGGGGCCCGTATGGCTACACCTTC. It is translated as CASSLDRGPYGYTF.

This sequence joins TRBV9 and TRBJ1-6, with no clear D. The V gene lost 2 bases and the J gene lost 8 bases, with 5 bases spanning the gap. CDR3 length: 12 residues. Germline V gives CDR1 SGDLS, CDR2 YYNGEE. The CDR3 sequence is CASSVRDSPLHF. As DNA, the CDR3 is TGTGCCAGCAGCGTTAGAGATTCACCCCTCCACTTT.

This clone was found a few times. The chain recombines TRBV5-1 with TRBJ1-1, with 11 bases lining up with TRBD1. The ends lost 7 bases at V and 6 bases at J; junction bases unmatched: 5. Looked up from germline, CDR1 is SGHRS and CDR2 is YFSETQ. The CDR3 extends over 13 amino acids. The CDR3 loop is CASQGQGVSEAFF. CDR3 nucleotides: TGCGCCAGCCAGGGACAGGGGGTTTCTGAAGCTTTCTTT.

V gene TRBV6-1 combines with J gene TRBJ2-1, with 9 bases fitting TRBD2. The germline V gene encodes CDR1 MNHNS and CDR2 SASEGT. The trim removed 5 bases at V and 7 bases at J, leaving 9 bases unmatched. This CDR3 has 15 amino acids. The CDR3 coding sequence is TGTGCCAGCAGTTTCGGATTAGCGGGAGCAAATGAGCAGTTCTTC. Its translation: CASSFGLAGANEQFF.

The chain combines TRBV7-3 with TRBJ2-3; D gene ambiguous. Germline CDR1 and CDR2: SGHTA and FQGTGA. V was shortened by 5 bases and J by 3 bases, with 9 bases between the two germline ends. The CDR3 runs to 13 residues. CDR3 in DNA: TGTGCCAGCAGCCCCGGGTGGACAGATACGCAGTATTTT. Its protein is CASSPGWTDTQYF. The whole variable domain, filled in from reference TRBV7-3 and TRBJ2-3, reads GAGVSQTPSNKVTEKGKYVELRCDPISGHTALYWYRQSLGQGPEFLIYFQGTGAADDSGLPNDRFFAVRPEGSVSTLKIQRTERGDSAVYLCASSPGWTDTQYFGPGTRLTVL.